The rows below give T cell receptor beta chains drawn from one sample of a study of prognosis after radiotherapy for stage I lung cancer. TCRdb itself ran the multiplex PCR reads through MiXCR, one entry per CDR3 protein. The table has around 59,000 distinct CDR3 sequences, approximately 26% seen once. The sequencing used PBMCs, collected before or after stereotactic body radiation therapy (not recorded which). These receptors were obtained from a donor over 45 with non-small cell lung cancer. CDR3s include the opening cysteine and the closing phenylalanine or tryptophan. Fields, in order: D gene, V gene, clone size, CDR3 protein. A D gene is named only where the DNA matches it firmly. Expanded clones are given a class, and other clones once, few, many or no size at all.

TRBD1 TRBV6-4 medium-sized CATAGQGVRFGSPLHF
- TRBV20-1 once CSARAPRDTQYF
- TRBV7-2 many CASSPQGRVDRRGGTVKTQYF
- TRBV15 many CATSRKIGDPYGYTF
TRBD1 TRBV5-4 few CASSPRGGQGGSPLHF
TRBD1 TRBV7-3 - CQQLNWDRGHNEQFF
TRBD1 TRBV7-6 many CASSPGQGGSGGYTF
TRBD1 TRBV20-1 many CSASDGQGRTEAFF
- TRBV6-2/TRBV6-3 - CVSSGDTNTEAFF
- TRBV6-2/TRBV6-3 many CASSSIMNTEAFF
- TRBV7-2 many CASSLAANQETQYF
TRBD1 TRBV9 - CASITWTGNTEAFF
- TRBV20-1 many CSARVVVGSSAFF
- TRBV4-1 many CASSPGPSSGNTIYF
- TRBV7-9 many CASSLSVVSTDTQYF
TRBD2 TRBV6-5 once CDSSYSSRGGHDYEQYF
TRBD1 TRBV6-1 many CASHLGQGMGNQPQHF
- TRBV6-2/TRBV6-3 many CASRPGRRQETQYF
- TRBV7-2 many CASSLAAGVTDTQYF
- TRBV9 many CASSVGEGKLFF
- TRBV2 many CASSAQLNEKLFF
- TRBV5-6 many CASSLGRQPPYNEQFF
- TRBV4-1 few CASSWGWGAGEKLFF
- TRBV6-1 - CASSPHRYNEQFF
- TRBV19 many CASSIGGTRNQPQHF
- TRBV9 many CASSVDSRPDTQYF
- TRBV4-1 many CASSSPRGTGNTIYF
- TRBV9 many CASSVATATDTQYF
- TRBV6-2/TRBV6-3 - CASSYPTSGGNFSGNTIYF
TRBD2 TRBV28 many CASSPSSGGMPDTQYF
TRBD2 TRBV4-2 many CASSQEGGSLSYEQYF
- TRBV30 many CAWRAGNEQYF
TRBD2 TRBV2 many CASSPKRGGMSEQFF
- TRBV29-1 - CSVDPGAGTEAFF
- TRBV24-1 - CATGSGGSTGNEQFF
- TRBV12-3/TRBV12-4 many CASSLAGDSNQPQHF
- TRBV20-1 many CSARDRTWPSYEQYF
TRBD1 TRBV7-9 many CASSSTGGGYEQYF
TRBD1 TRBV20-1 many CSATLLGQGTKDYGYTF
TRBD1 TRBV10-3 many CAIRSGQLSTDTQYF
- TRBV18 - CASSPGIGETQYF
- TRBV7-6 many CASSKSNVGEQYF
- TRBV29-1 many CSVEGDSGQYF
- TRBV20-1 many CSARGLYGANNEQFF
TRBD2 TRBV6-4 many CASSLAGGEYNEQFF
- TRBV19 many CASSITRDFSNQPQHF
TRBD1 TRBV24-1 - CATSYLLQGAEAFF
- TRBV6-1 many CASSESRAGELFF
TRBD1 TRBV5-1 many CASSLGTGGGEQYF
- TRBV30 - CAWMGGTWPSYGYTF